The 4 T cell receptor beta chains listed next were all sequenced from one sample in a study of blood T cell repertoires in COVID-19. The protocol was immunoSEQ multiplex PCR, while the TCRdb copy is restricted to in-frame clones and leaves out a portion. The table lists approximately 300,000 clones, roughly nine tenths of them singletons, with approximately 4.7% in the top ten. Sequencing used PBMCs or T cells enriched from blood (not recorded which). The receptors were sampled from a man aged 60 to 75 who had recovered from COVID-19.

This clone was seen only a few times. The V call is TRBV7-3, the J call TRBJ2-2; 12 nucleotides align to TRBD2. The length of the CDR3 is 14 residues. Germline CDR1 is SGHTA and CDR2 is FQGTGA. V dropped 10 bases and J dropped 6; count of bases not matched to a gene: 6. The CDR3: CAIRLAGAPGELFF. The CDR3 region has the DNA TGTGCCATCCGACTAGCGGGAGCCCCCGGGGAGCTGTTTTTT. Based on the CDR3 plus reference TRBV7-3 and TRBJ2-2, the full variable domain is GAGVSQTPSNKVTEKGKYVELRCDPISGHTALYWYRQSLGQGPEFLIYFQGTGAADDSGLPNDRFFAVRPEGSVSTLKIQRTERGDSAVYLCAIRLAGAPGELFFGEGSRLTVL.

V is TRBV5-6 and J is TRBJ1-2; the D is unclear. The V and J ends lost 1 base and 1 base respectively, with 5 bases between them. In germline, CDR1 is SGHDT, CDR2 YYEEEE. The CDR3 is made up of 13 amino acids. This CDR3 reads CASSLSLNYGYTF. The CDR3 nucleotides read TGTGCCAGCAGCTTGAGCCTTAACTATGGCTACACCTTC.

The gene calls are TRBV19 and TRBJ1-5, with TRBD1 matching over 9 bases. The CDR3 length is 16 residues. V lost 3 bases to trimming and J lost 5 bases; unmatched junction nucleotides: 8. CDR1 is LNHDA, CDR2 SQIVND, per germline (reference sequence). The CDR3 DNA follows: TGTGCCAGTAGTATTCGGCATGGGACAGGGTATCAGCCCCAGCATTTT. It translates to CASSIRHGTGYQPQHF.

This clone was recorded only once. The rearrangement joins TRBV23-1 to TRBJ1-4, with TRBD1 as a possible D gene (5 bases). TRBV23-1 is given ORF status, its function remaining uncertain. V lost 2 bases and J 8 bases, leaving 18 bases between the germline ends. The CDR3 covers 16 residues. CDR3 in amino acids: CASSQDLPGHCEKLFF. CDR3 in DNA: TGCGCCAGCAGTCAAGATCTCCCAGGGCATTGCGAAAAACTGTTTTTT.